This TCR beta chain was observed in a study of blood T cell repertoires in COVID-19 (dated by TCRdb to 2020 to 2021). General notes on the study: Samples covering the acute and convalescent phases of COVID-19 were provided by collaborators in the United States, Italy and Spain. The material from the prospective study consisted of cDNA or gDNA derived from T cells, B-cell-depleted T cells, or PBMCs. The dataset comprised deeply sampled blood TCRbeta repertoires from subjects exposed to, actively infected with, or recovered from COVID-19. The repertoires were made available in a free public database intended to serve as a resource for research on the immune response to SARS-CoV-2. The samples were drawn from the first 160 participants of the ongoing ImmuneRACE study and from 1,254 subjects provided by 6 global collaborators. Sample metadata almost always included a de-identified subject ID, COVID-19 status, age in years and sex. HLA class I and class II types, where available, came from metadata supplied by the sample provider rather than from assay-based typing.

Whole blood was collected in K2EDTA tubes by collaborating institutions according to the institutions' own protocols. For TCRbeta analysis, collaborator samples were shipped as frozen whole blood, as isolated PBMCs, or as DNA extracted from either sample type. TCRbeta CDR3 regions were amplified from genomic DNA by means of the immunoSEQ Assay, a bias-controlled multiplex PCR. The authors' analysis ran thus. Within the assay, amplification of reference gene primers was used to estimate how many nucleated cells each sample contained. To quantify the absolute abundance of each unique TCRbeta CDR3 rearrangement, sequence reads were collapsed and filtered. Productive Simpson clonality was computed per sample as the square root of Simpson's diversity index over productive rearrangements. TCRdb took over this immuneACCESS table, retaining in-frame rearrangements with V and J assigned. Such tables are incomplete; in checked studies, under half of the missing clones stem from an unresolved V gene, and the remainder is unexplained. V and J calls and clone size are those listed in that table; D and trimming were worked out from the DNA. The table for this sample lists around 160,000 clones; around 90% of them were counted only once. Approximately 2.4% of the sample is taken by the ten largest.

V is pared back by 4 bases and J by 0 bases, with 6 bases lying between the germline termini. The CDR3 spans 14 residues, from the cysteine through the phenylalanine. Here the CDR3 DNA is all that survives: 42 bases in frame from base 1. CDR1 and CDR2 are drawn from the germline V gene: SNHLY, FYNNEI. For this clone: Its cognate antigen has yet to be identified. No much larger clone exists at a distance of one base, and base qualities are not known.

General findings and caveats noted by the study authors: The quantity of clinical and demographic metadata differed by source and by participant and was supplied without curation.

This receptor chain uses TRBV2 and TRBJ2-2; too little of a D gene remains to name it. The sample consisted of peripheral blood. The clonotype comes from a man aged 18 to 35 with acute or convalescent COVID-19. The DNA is TGTGCCAGCAGTGTACTACCGAACACCGGGGAGCTGTTTTTT. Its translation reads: CASSVLPNTGELFF.